The clone carrying this T cell receptor (beta chain) was found a few times. The sample comes from a study of blood T cells in healthy people across ages. In terms of origin and age, donors were healthy Caucasian individuals from Russia aged 6 to 90. The amount of total RNA extracted per sample was at least 5 micrograms. Next came a second PCR, run for roughly 6 to 11 cycles, which used a sample-barcoded 5' primer along with a J-beta primer mix. TCRdb re-analysed the 5' RACE reads in MiXCR, keeping a single row per CDR3 protein. This sample carries roughly 1.7 million distinct CDR3 sequences, 30% to 40% of them seen once, and the ten largest clones take 11%. Germline assignment: CDR1 ENHRY and CDR2 SYGVKD. The junction had 6 bases not matched to a gene; V was cut back by 6 bases and J by 1 base. The CDR3 length is 15 residues.

The chain couples TRBV10-3 to TRBJ2-1; TRBD1 matches at 7 bases. The receptor's source is a woman in her twenties or thirties in good health. The sequenced material came from blood. The CDR3 coding sequence is TGTGCCATCAGAAAGACAGGGCCTTCCTACAATGAGCAGTTCTTC. It specifies CAIRKTGPSYNEQFF.